A selection of T cell receptor beta chains follows, all from one sample in a study of T cells in Graves' hyperthyroidism and ophthalmopathy. TCRdb re-called the multiplex PCR reads with MiXCR, one entry per CDR3 protein. The sample carries some 370,000 distinct CDR3 sequences, about 14% recorded once. The sample comprised blood. The receptors derive from a man aged 45-65 years with Graves' ophthalmopathy. Each CDR3 is given with its conserved first and last residue. The order of the fields is clone size, D gene, V gene, J gene, CDR3 DNA, CDR3 protein. A D gene is named only where the DNA matches it firmly. Some rows have no size entry. The others give once, few or many, or a class for an expanded clone.

size: -; D: -; V: TRBV19; J: TRBJ2-2; DNA: TGTGCCAGTAGTGCGCCGGCAGGCCGTTCCGGGGAGCTGTTTTTT; CDR3: CASSAPAGRSGELFF
size: -; D: -; V: TRBV4-2; J: TRBJ1-4; DNA: TGTGCCAGCAGACTAGAAGGGGGAACTAATGAAAAACTGTTTTTT; CDR3: CASRLEGGTNEKLFF
size: many; D: TRBD1; V: TRBV20-1; J: TRBJ2-2; DNA: TGCAGTGCTAGACCACCGGGACAGCAGAACACCGGGGAGCTGTTTTTT; CDR3: CSARPPGQQNTGELFF
size: many; D: TRBD2; V: TRBV5-1; J: TRBJ2-1; DNA: TGCGCCAGCAGCTGGCGGGAGCGGGATGAGCAGTTCTTC; CDR3: CASSWRERDEQFF
size: few; D: -; V: TRBV7-7; J: TRBJ2-1; DNA: TGTGCTAGCGGACCGGCCGGGACTCCGAATGAGCAGTTCTTC; CDR3: CASGPAGTPNEQFF
size: many; D: -; V: TRBV30; J: TRBJ1-1; DNA: TGTGCCTGGAGTGTAGGTGCCCTGAACACTGAAGCTTTCTTT; CDR3: CAWSVGALNTEAFF
size: -; D: -; V: TRBV7-2; J: TRBJ2-2; DNA: TGTGCCAGCAGCTTAGAGGCCATTACCGGGGAGCTGTTTTTT; CDR3: CASSLEAITGELFF
size: many; D: TRBD2; V: TRBV7-2; J: TRBJ2-5; DNA: TGTGCCAGCAGCAAAATAGCGGGAGTAAAAGAGACCCAGTACTTC; CDR3: CASSKIAGVKETQYF
size: many; D: -; V: TRBV5-1; J: TRBJ2-2; DNA: TGCGCCAGCAGCTTAGACGGTATCGCCGGGGAGCTGTTTTTT; CDR3: CASSLDGIAGELFF
size: once; D: -; V: TRBV25-1; J: TRBJ2-3; DNA: TGTGCCAGCAGCAGACCACTCACAGATACGCAGTATTTT; CDR3: CASSRPLTDTQYF
size: many; D: -; V: TRBV7-2; J: TRBJ2-7; DNA: TGTGCCAGCAGCGTAACATCTAGCGTCGAGCAGTACTTC; CDR3: CASSVTSSVEQYF
size: many; D: -; V: TRBV3-1; J: TRBJ1-6; DNA: TGTGCCAGCAGCCAAATGGAGGGGAATTCACCCCTCCACTTT; CDR3: CASSQMEGNSPLHF
size: many; D: TRBD1; V: TRBV5-1; J: TRBJ2-1; DNA: TGCGCCAGCAGCGCAAGGACAGGGGGCGAGGGCAATGAGCAGTTCTTC; CDR3: CASSARTGGEGNEQFF
size: few; D: -; V: TRBV7-9; J: TRBJ1-4; DNA: TGTGCCAGCAGCCTCGGCAGGGAAAATGAAAAACTGTTTTTT; CDR3: CASSLGRENEKLFF
size: -; D: TRBD2; V: TRBV20-1; J: TRBJ2-6; DNA: TGCAGTGCTAGTAAGGGACTAGCGGGAGTTGGGGCCAACGTCCTGACTTTC; CDR3: CSASKGLAGVGANVLTF
size: -; D: -; V: TRBV29-1; J: TRBJ1-1; DNA: TGCAGCGTTGAAGGGGGGCTCATGAACACTGAAGCTTTCTTT; CDR3: CSVEGGLMNTEAFF
size: many; D: TRBD1; V: TRBV29-1; J: TRBJ2-7; DNA: TGCAGCGTGGTTTCGGTCAGGGGGACCTACGAGCAGTACTTC; CDR3: CSVVSVRGTYEQYF
size: few; D: TRBD1; V: TRBV4-1; J: TRBJ1-1; DNA: TGCGCCAGCAGCTTTAGAACGGAGACAGGGGGCCTTGAAGCTTTCTTT; CDR3: CASSFRTETGGLEAFF
size: -; D: TRBD2; V: TRBV7-3; J: TRBJ2-5; DNA: TGTGCCAGCAGCTTAAGTGGTCGGTTGAGCGGGGCAGGCCAAGGGACCCAGTACTTC; CDR3: CASSLSGRLSGAGQGTQYF
size: few; D: -; V: TRBV18; J: TRBJ2-3; DNA: TGTGCCAGCTCACCCCTAGAGGGAGGCACAGATACGCAGTATTTT; CDR3: CASSPLEGGTDTQYF
size: many; D: -; V: TRBV7-2; J: TRBJ2-5; DNA: TGTGCCAGCAGCTTACCAACGAACAGGTTATTGCCCCAGTACTTC; CDR3: CASSLPTNRLLPQYF
size: many; D: -; V: TRBV7-9; J: TRBJ1-2; DNA: TGTGCCAGCAGCTTGGGTCGACAGGAGGGTACCTATGGCTACACCTTC; CDR3: CASSLGRQEGTYGYTF
size: many; D: TRBD1; V: TRBV3-1; J: TRBJ1-5; DNA: TGTGCCAGCAGCCTGGGACAGGGGTTTGGCAATCAGCCCCAGCATTTT; CDR3: CASSLGQGFGNQPQHF
size: -; D: TRBD2; V: TRBV4-2; J: TRBJ2-3; DNA: TGTGCCAGCAGCCAGACTCTAGCGGGAGTTAGCACAGATACGCAGTATTTT; CDR3: CASSQTLAGVSTDTQYF
size: -; D: -; V: TRBV7-9; J: TRBJ2-3; DNA: TGTGCCAGCAGCTTAGATCATACGCAGTATTTT; CDR3: CASSLDHTQYF
size: many; D: TRBD2; V: TRBV2; J: TRBJ2-5; DNA: TGTGCCAGCAGTGAAACTAGCGTGGAGACCCAGTACTTC; CDR3: CASSETSVETQYF
size: -; D: -; V: TRBV7-6; J: TRBJ2-5; DNA: TGTGCCAGCAGCCCCTTTCTTGGAGAGACCCAGTACTTC; CDR3: CASSPFLGETQYF
size: many; D: TRBD2; V: TRBV9; J: TRBJ2-1; DNA: TGTGCCAGCAGCCAGGGACTAGCGGCGGGGAATGAGCAGTTCTTC; CDR3: CASSQGLAAGNEQFF
size: many; D: TRBD2; V: TRBV20-1; J: TRBJ2-3; DNA: TGCAGTGCTAGTCCCCAGTCCGGACTAGGAGGGAATACGCAGTATTTT; CDR3: CSASPQSGLGGNTQYF
size: -; D: TRBD1; V: TRBV6-1; J: TRBJ1-1; DNA: TGTGCCAGCAGACACTTTGGGGGACAGGTAGAAACTGAAGCTTTCTTT; CDR3: CASRHFGGQVETEAFF
size: -; D: TRBD1; V: TRBV20-1; J: TRBJ2-7; DNA: TGCAGTGCCGGGACAGGGATTGACGAGCAGTACTTC; CDR3: CSAGTGIDEQYF
size: many; D: TRBD1; V: TRBV5-1; J: TRBJ1-2; DNA: TGCGCCAGCAGCATCGTCCCGGGACAGGGGGCAGGACGCTATGGCTACACCTTC; CDR3: CASSIVPGQGAGRYGYTF
size: -; D: -; V: TRBV3-1; J: TRBJ2-2; DNA: TGTGCCAGCAGCCAAACCGGGACGGGGGACCCCGGGGAGCTGTTTTTT; CDR3: CASSQTGTGDPGELFF
size: many; D: TRBD1; V: TRBV12-3/TRBV12-4; J: TRBJ2-5; DNA: TGTGCCAGCACCGCCCGGGACAGAGAGACCCAGTACTTC; CDR3: CASTARDRETQYF
size: many; D: -; V: TRBV12-3/TRBV12-4; J: TRBJ1-2; DNA: TGTGCCAGCAGTTTAGCGCAGGGATCTGGTTATGGCTACACCTTC; CDR3: CASSLAQGSGYGYTF
size: many; D: -; V: TRBV15; J: TRBJ1-1; DNA: TGTGCCACCAGCAGAGGGGACGGGGGCGGGCGAAGGACTGAAGCTTTCTTT; CDR3: CATSRGDGGGRRTEAFF
size: -; D: -; V: TRBV11-2; J: TRBJ1-4; DNA: TGTGCCAGCAGCTCCGCAGACGCAGGGGCGGTTAATGAAAAACTGTTTTTT; CDR3: CASSSADAGAVNEKLFF
size: once; D: TRBD2; V: TRBV5-1; J: TRBJ2-7; DNA: TGCGCCAGCAGCCCGACTAGCGACTACGAGCAGTACTTC; CDR3: CASSPTSDYEQYF
size: few; D: -; V: TRBV6-1; J: TRBJ2-1; DNA: TGTGCCAGCCGGGGCGCGGGCAATGAGCAGTTCTTC; CDR3: CASRGAGNEQFF
size: many; D: -; V: TRBV6-6; J: TRBJ1-1; DNA: TGTGCCAGCAGTTACCGAGACAGCTACACTGAAGCTTTCTTT; CDR3: CASSYRDSYTEAFF
size: many; D: -; V: TRBV27; J: TRBJ1-2; DNA: TGTGCCAGCAGTCCTAGCGTAGATCTTATCTATGGCTACACCTTC; CDR3: CASSPSVDLIYGYTF
size: few; D: -; V: TRBV7-9; J: TRBJ2-7; DNA: TGTGCCAGCAGCTTAGGACAGTCCGATTACGAGCAGTACTTC; CDR3: CASSLGQSDYEQYF